Each of the 15 T cell receptor beta chains below was sequenced from the same sample in a study of metastatic and nonmetastatic thyroid tumors. MiXCR re-clonotyped the PCR reads for TCRdb. The sample shows 15,000 to 20,000 clones, more than 10% of them seen only once. Prior to thyroid surgery, none of the patients had received any treatment. The material sequenced was blood. Source of these receptors: a female donor with papillary thyroid cancer or a benign thyroid nodule (not recorded which). Some clones in this sample may be carry-over from other donors' samples.

A few counts support this clone. The chain recombines TRBV18 with TRBJ1-1; D may be TRBD1 (5 bases). Germline CDR1 reads KGHSH; CDR2 reads LQKENI. CDR3 length equals 15 residues. Trimming shortened V by 2 bases and J by 6 bases, and 16 bases separated the two germline ends. The CDR3 DNA reads as TGTGCCAGCTCACCAGGCCAGGGACGGTTGGCTGAAGCTTTCTTT. Translation: CASSPGQGRLAEAFF.

By proportion, this clone is medium-sized. The chain couples TRBV6-4 to TRBJ2-5, with 7 nucleotides matching TRBD2. CDR3 length: 14 amino acids. The germline V gene has CDR1 MRHNA and CDR2 SNTAGT. V gave up 4 bases and J gave up 3 bases; unmatched junction bases: 5. For the CDR3, the DNA is TGTGCCAGCAGTGCCACCGGGACTAAAGAGACCCAGTACTTC. Encoded protein: CASSATGTKETQYF.

With respect to this clone: A much bigger clone sits one base away, suggesting this may be a read error. The sample carries other DNA sequences with the same CDR3. The chain uses TRBV7-7 and TRBJ2-5, with TRBD1 matching over 9 bases. This CDR3 is 15 amino acids long. CDR1 is SSHAT and CDR2 is FNYEAQ in the germline V gene (reference sequence). Trimming at V came to 3 bases and at J to 5 bases, leaving 7 bases not matched to a gene. CDR3 amino acids: CASSLQTGGLETQYF. The CDR3 DNA is TGTGCCAGCAGCTTGCAGACAGGGGGTCTGGAGACCCAGTACTTC.

The sample holds many counts of this clone. V gene TRBV5-6 combines with J gene TRBJ2-5, with no clear D. CDR3 length equals 14 residues. The V gene lost 2 bases and the J gene lost 4 bases, with 12 bases spanning the gap. Germline V CDR1 and CDR2: SGHDT, YYEEEE. CDR3 bases: TGTGCCAGCAGCTTCCACGGGTTTGGAGAGACCCAGTACTTC. Protein: CASSFHGFGETQYF.

This clone was found a few times. The chain recombines TRBV2 with TRBJ1-3, with D unclear. There are 15 residues in the CDR3. Trimming shortened V by 4 bases and J by 1 base, and 11 bases separated the two germline ends. Germline lookup yields CDR1 SNHLY and CDR2 FYNNEI. CDR3 sequence: CASSVVYGSGNTIYF. In nucleotides, the CDR3 is TGTGCCAGCAGTGTAGTATATGGATCTGGAAACACCATATATTTT.

This clone appeared many times. The chain has TRBV24-1 and TRBJ2-1; no clear D. There are 13 residues in the CDR3. Germline CDR1 is KGHDR and CDR2 is SFDVKD. Trimming took off 9 bases at V and 4 bases at J, with 12 bases between the two ends. For the CDR3, the DNA is TGTGCCACCCGTGCAGAAGTTTACAATGAGCAGTTCTTC. Protein: CATRAEVYNEQFF.

Worth noting for this clone: The junction differs from germline at one of its ends, possibly a read error. The chain employs TRBV7-2 and TRBJ1-2; no clear D gene. The CDR3 consists of 14 residues. Germline V gene data show CDR1 as SGHTA and CDR2 as FQGNSA. This chain's CDR3 is CASSLEGSLAGHTF. The CDR3 coding sequence is TGTGCCAGCAGCTTAGAAGGCAGTCTGGCTGGCCACACCTTC.

Worth noting for this clone: One junction end does not reproduce the germline sequence, and a read error may be involved. The sample holds other DNA sequences that translate to the same CDR3. This sequence joins TRBV12-3 or TRBV12-4 and TRBJ2-3; 11 bases line up with TRBD2. The CDR3 contains 16 residues. The CDR3 DNA follows: TGTGCCAGCAGTCATGGACTAGCGGGTTACACAGATACGCAGTACTTT. Translation: CASSHGLAGYTDTQYF.

This clone has a count of ten or more. The chain employs TRBV20-1 and TRBJ1-6, with a possible D match to TRBD1 (5 bases). Per germline, CDR1 DFQATT and CDR2 SNEGSKA (reference sequence). The CDR3 length is 16 residues. The V end was cut by 7 bases, the J end by 6 bases, with 22 bases between. The CDR3 nucleotides are TGCAGTGGCCGTTCCCTTACGGGACTTTTTAATTCACCCCTCCACTTT. Its translation is CSGRSLTGLFNSPLHF.

This chain links TRBV7-2 with TRBJ2-1, with TRBD1 as a possible D gene (6 bases). The germline CDR1 and CDR2 sequences are SGHTA and FQGNSA. This CDR3 spans 13 amino acids. Trimming removed 5 bases from V and 7 bases from J, with 12 bases in between. CDR3 nucleotides: TGTGCCAGCAGCAATGGACAGAAAAATGAGCAGTTCTTC. Its translation: CASSNGQKNEQFF.

This clone was recorded at least ten times. V is TRBV4-3 and J is TRBJ1-3; no firm D call. The CDR3 loop spans 13 amino acids. Germline values: CDR1 LGHNA, CDR2 YSLEER. Trimming removed 1 base from V and 4 bases from J, with 5 bases in between. The CDR3: CASSQGRGNTIYF. Here the CDR3 DNA reads TGCGCCAGCAGCCAAGGGCGGGGAAACACCATATATTTT.

This clone showed up many times. The chain links TRBV10-3 to TRBJ1-1; perhaps TRBD1 as D (5 bases). The CDR3 totals 15 residues. With 10 bases removed from V and 0 bases from J, the gap between germline ends came to 18 bases. The germline gives CDR1 ENHRY, CDR2 SYGVKD. The CDR3 nucleotides read TGTGCCACTTCCCGGGACCGCACCATGAACACTGAAGCTTTCTTT. This translates into CATSRDRTMNTEAFF.

This clone was seen a few times. A much larger clone lies a single base off, so this may be a read error. The same CDR3 also results from other DNA sequences found in this sample. This chain uses TRBV18 with TRBJ1-1, with TRBD1 matching 7 bases. With V trimmed by 6 bases and J by 8 bases, 9 bases remained unmatched. Germline V gene sequence: CDR1 KGHSH, CDR2 LQKENI. The length of the CDR3 is 13 residues. For the CDR3, the DNA is TGTGCCAGCTCCGAGGGGGCGAGGACCGAAGCTTTCTTT. The encoded protein is CASSEGARTEAFF.

The rearrangement links TRBV12-3 or TRBV12-4 to TRBJ1-2; 7 bases agree with TRBD1. This CDR3 has 12 residues. V gave up 3 bases and J gave up 6 bases; unmatched junction bases: 1. The CDR3 coding sequence is TGTGCCAGCAGTTTTACAGGGGATGGCTACACCTTC. Protein product: CASSFTGDGYTF.

The V and J genes are TRBV10-3 and TRBJ2-1; D uncertain. This CDR3 is 15 amino acids long. The germline V gene encodes CDR1 ENHRY and CDR2 SYGVKD. V was cut by 5 bases and J by 6 bases, with 17 bases left in between. In DNA, the CDR3 is TGTGCCATCAGTCTGGGTGGGCGGACCTTCAATGAGCAGTTCTTC. Translated: CAISLGGRTFNEQFF.